A selection of T cell receptor beta chains follows, all from one sample in a study of T cells in Graves' hyperthyroidism and ophthalmopathy. TCRdb re-analysed the multiplex PCR reads in MiXCR, keeping a single row per CDR3 protein. The table shows 500,000 to 550,000 distinct CDR3 sequences, with 20% occurring only once. Sequencing was carried out using blood. These receptors all stem from a man in his forties or fifties with Graves' ophthalmopathy. The conserved cysteine and the conserved F or W are not part of the CDR3 here. Each record gives: V gene, CDR3 length, D gene, CDR3 protein. A D gene is named only where the DNA matches it firmly.

>TRBV3-1|13|-
ASSGDPSSTDTQY
>TRBV29-1|9|TRBD1
SVAQGIGYT
>TRBV24-1|14|-
ATSDRGVGTYNEQF
>TRBV12-3/TRBV12-4|11|-
ASSFEPYNEQF
>TRBV15|11|-
ATMAGFNSPLH
>TRBV11-1|14|TRBD1
ASSPRTGPSTDTQY
>TRBV6-1|11|-
ASRMTGSYEQY
>TRBV6-2/TRBV6-3|13|TRBD2
ASSQLADSYNEQF
>TRBV29-1|13|TRBD2
SVEDPAGEANEQF
>TRBV5-8|13|-
ASSTDSWRAGELF
>TRBV7-2|12|TRBD2
ASSRLAEVGEQF
>TRBV6-2/TRBV6-3|11|-
ASSYSKGKSAF
>TRBV6-2/TRBV6-3|13|-
ASSYSNVLPETQY
>TRBV3-1|16|TRBD2
ASSRGLAGGSPKNIQY
>TRBV15|16|-
ATSRDLQQVPLSYGYT
>TRBV3-1|11|-
ASSQLGRTEAF
>TRBV4-1|17|TRBD1
ASSQDSSGTGLNTGELF
>TRBV20-1|13|TRBD2
SAIRTSGSGKTQY
>TRBV27|11|-
ASTLSPGSEQY
>TRBV19|14|-
ASSIEGAVITGELF
>TRBV7-9|12|TRBD2
ASRASGEYNEQF
>TRBV6-2/TRBV6-3|13|-
ASSPPQRGYNEQF
>TRBV27|12|-
ASRAGLINTEAF
>TRBV27|13|-
ASSLSSQGNYGYT
>TRBV20-1|11|TRBD1
SAPDREKYGYT
>TRBV6-1|15|TRBD2
ASSTSSGRALRNEQF
>TRBV5-1|13|-
ASSMALSPYNEQF
>TRBV10-3|13|-
TISSGLSSYNEQF
>TRBV29-1|15|-
SVGRRVARSSYNEQF
>TRBV27|12|-
ASRLRGGNTEAF
>TRBV11-2|18|TRBD2
ASGYPPTGTSGSGTYEQY
>TRBV12-3/TRBV12-4|15|TRBD1
ASSLVKGRGNPGELF
>TRBV7-9|17|-
ASTPLGATPNRPGNEQY
>TRBV3-1|12|-
ASSQTGISLGQY
>TRBV2|13|-
ASSGIRGSYNEQF
>TRBV28|12|TRBD2
ASSLGGREETQY
>TRBV28|12|TRBD2
ASSPGGAKETQY
>TRBV6-2/TRBV6-3|13|TRBD1
ASTTPYRGSYEQY
>TRBV11-2|16|TRBD2
ASSFGFGSGATTDTQY
>TRBV20-1|13|-
SARVRGSPYNEQF
>TRBV5-1|16|TRBD1
ASSLNPGGGGGYYEQY
>TRBV12-3/TRBV12-4|10|-
ASSRDRYEQY